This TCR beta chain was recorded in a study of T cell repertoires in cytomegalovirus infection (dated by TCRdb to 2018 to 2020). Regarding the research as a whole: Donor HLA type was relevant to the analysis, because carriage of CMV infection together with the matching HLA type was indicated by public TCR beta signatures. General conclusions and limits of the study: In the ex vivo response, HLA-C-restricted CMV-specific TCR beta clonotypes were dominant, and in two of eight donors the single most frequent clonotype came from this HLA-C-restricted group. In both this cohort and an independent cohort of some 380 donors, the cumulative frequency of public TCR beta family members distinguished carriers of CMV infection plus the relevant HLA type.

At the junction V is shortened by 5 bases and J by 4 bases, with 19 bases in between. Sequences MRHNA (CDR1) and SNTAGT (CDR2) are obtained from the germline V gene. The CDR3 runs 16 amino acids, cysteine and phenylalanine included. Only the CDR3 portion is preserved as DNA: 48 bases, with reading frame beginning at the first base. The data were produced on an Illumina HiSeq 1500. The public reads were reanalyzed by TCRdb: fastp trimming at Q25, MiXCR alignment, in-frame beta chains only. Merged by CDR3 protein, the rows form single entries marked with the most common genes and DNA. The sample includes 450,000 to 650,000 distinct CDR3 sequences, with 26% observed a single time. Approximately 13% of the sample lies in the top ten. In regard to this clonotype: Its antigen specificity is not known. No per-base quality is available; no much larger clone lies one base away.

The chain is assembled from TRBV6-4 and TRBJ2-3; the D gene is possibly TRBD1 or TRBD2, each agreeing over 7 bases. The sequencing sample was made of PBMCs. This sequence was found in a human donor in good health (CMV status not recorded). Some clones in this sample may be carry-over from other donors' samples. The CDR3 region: CASSRGGGSDADTQYF. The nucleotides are TGTGCCAGCAGTCGAGGGGGCGGGAGTGATGCAGATACGCAGTATTTT.